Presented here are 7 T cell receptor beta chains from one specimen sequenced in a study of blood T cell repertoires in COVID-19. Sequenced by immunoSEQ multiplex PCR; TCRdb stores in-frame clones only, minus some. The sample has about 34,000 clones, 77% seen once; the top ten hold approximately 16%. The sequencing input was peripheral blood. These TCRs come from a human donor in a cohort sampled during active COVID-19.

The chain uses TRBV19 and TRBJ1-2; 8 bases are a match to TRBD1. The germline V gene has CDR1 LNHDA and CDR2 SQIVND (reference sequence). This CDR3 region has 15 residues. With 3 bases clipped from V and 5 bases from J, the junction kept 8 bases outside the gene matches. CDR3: CASSILDREIYGYTF. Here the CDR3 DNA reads TGTGCCAGTAGTATCCTGGACAGGGAAATATATGGCTACACCTTC.

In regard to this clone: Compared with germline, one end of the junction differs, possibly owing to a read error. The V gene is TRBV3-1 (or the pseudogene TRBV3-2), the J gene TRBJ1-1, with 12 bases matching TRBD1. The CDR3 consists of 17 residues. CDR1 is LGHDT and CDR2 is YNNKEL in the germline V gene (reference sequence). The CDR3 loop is CASSPLPGTGGSSEAFF. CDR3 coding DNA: TGCGCCAGCAGCCCCCTTCCCGGGACAGGGGGCTCTTCGGAAGCTTTCTTT.

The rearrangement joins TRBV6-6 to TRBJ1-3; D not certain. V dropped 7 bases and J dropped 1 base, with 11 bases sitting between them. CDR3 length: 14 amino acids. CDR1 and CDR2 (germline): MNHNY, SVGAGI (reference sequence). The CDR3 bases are TGTGCCAGCAAAGAATCGGGTTCTGGAAACACCATATATTTT. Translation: CASKESGSGNTIYF.

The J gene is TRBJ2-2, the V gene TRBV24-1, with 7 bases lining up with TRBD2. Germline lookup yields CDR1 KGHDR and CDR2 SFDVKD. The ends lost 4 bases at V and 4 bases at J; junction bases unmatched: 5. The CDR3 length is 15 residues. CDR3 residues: CATSEGGFSTGELFF. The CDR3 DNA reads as TGTGCCACCAGTGAGGGGGGGTTTTCCACCGGGGAGCTGTTTTTT.

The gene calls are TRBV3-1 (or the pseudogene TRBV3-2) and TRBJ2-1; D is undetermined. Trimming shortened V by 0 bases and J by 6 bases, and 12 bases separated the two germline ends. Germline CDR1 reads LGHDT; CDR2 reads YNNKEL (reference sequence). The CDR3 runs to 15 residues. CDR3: CASSQETPAGNEQFF. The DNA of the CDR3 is TGTGCCAGCAGCCAAGAGACGCCGGCAGGCAATGAGCAGTTCTTC.

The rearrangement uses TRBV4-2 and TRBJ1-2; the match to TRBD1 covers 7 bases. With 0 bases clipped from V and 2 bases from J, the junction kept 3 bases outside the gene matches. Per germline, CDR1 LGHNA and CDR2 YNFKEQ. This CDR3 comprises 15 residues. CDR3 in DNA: TGTGCCAGCAGCCAAGATCAGACAGGGAACTATGGCTACACCTTC. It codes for CASSQDQTGNYGYTF.

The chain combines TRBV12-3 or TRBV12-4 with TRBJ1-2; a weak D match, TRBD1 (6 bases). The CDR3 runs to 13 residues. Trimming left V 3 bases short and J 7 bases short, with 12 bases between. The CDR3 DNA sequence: TGTGCCAGCAGTTTCCAGGGGTTAGGTGGCTACACCTTC. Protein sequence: CASSFQGLGGYTF.